These 9 T cell receptor beta chains came from one sample sequenced in a study of neurological immune-mediated disorders. TCRdb reanalysed the 5' RACE reads using MiXCR and keeps one entry per CDR3 protein. The repertoire consists of about 50,000 distinct CDR3 sequences, with 3% to 4% occurring once and the leading ten covering about 6.3%. Sequencing was carried out using PBMCs. Source of these receptors: a man in his forties or fifties with multiple sclerosis.

This clonotype was seen many times. V usage is TRBV5-1 and J usage is TRBJ1-2, with a weak D call TRBD1 (5 bases). In germline, CDR1 is SGHRS, CDR2 YFSETQ. Trimming pared 2 bases from V and 5 bases from J, leaving 13 bases between. The CDR3 consists of 14 residues. The DNA of the CDR3 is TGCGCCAGCAGCTTCGAGGGGCCTGGGTATGGCTACACCTTC. It codes for CASSFEGPGYGYTF.

This clonotype has at least ten counts. The CDR3 loop is CASRSGGTDTQYF. The CDR3 nucleotides read TGTGCCAGCAGGAGCGGGGGTACAGATACGCAGTATTTT. This chain uses TRBV12-3 or TRBV12-4 with TRBJ2-3; 8 nucleotides match TRBD2. There are 13 residues in the CDR3. V shed 6 bases and J 3 bases; nucleotides not matched to a gene: 2.

This clonotype was seen many times. This chain connects TRBV20-1 to TRBJ2-7, with 8 bases lining up with TRBD1. V shed 5 bases and J 3 bases; nucleotides not matched to a gene: 9. Germline V gene sequence: CDR1 DFQATT, CDR2 SNEGSKA (reference sequence). The CDR3 extends over 14 amino acids. CDR3 bases: TGCAGTGCTCCAACCGGGACAGGAGGCTACGAGCAGTACTTC. Translating it yields CSAPTGTGGYEQYF.

The sample holds many counts of this clonotype. The chain carries TRBV12-3 or TRBV12-4 and TRBJ2-5, with 8 bases lining up with TRBD1. The CDR3 length is 16 residues. V trimming: 5 bases; J trimming: 5 bases; junction bases outside the gene matches: 13. DNA of the CDR3: TGTGCCAGCAGTCCTGGGCAGGGGGCTGTCGAGGAGACCCAGTACTTC. Amino acid sequence: CASSPGQGAVEETQYF.

This clonotype came up many times. This sequence joins TRBV20-1 and TRBJ2-7; unclear D gene. The V end was cut by 0 bases, the J end by 0 bases, with 9 bases between. CDR3 length equals 14 residues. Germline V gene data show CDR1 as DFQATT and CDR2 as SNEGSKA (reference sequence). In nucleotides, the CDR3 is TGCAGTGCTAGAGATCGGAAGAGCTCCTACGAGCAGTACTTC. It yields the protein CSARDRKSSYEQYF.

This clonotype came up once. A much larger clone lies a single base off, so this may be a read error. This chain connects TRBV3-1 to TRBJ2-2; no clear D gene. This CDR3 contains 13 residues. Germline V gives CDR1 LGHDT, CDR2 YNNKEL (reference sequence). The CDR3 here is CVSSQRAAGELFF. The CDR3 coding sequence is TGTGTCAGCAGCCAAAGGGCGGCCGGGGAGCTGTTTTTT.

For this clonotype: This may be a read error, as it is one base from a much larger clone. The chain carries TRBV3-1 and TRBJ2-7; D gene ambiguous. Trimming took 5 bases from V and 2 from J, leaving 4 bases between them. Germline V gene sequence: CDR1 LGHDT, CDR2 YNNKEL (reference sequence). CDR3 length: 11 amino acids. CDR3 sequence reads: CASSKTYEQYF. The CDR3, as DNA: TGTGCCAGCAGCAAAACCTACGAGCAGTACTTC.

This clonotype has at least ten counts. The genes are TRBV5-1 and TRBJ2-1, with D uncertain. CDR3 length equals 13 residues. V shed 4 bases and J shed 8 bases, with 13 bases lying between them. The germline CDR1 and CDR2 sequences are SGHRS and YFSETQ. CDR3 nucleotide sequence: TGCGCCAGCAGCCCAAACCATATCCATGAGCAGTTCTTC. Translating gives CASSPNHIHEQFF.

The sample holds one count of this clonotype. With a much larger clone just one base away, this may be a read error. The genes are TRBV7-9 and TRBJ1-4, with D unclear. Germline V gene data show CDR1 as SEHNR and CDR2 as FQNEAQ (reference sequence). The CDR3 consists of 16 residues. The CDR3 bases are TGTGCCAGCAGCTTATCTTCCCGGGGTATTAATGACAAACTGTTTTTT. Translation gives CASSLSSRGINDKLFF.